The sequence of this T cell receptor beta chain was determined in a study of Ad26.COV2.S vaccination and SARS-CoV-2 variants. Looking at the study overall: The donor belonged to the COV1001 Ad26.COV2.S trial arm. Dosing was one shot or two shots 56 days apart. Overall study findings and caveats: Compared with placebo recipients, vaccine recipients had higher spike-specific TCR breadth.

Specified treatment: roughly 19 received Ad26.COV2.S at low or high dose, single or two shots; several received placebo; per-sample allocation not given. The samples were gathered on day 63 after the first injection of vaccine or placebo. Vaccine was an Ad26 vector expressing Wuhan-strain SARS-CoV-2 spike. Measured with immunoSEQ multiplex PCR; TCRdb has only the in-frame clones, and not every one. The sample lists 250,000 or so clones, 87% occurring once. Concerning this clone: Its antigen is as yet unknown.

The CDR3 is made up of 16 amino acids. CDR1 and CDR2 from the germline V gene are LNHDA and SQIVND (reference sequence). The V segment lost 5 bases and the J segment 5 bases; nucleotides outside the gene matches: 10. This chain uses TRBV19 with TRBJ1-2, with TRBD1 matching over 11 bases. The sample here was peripheral blood, taken in a trial of Ad26.COV2.S vaccine versus placebo. This TCR was recovered from a person aged 18-60 years who received the Ad26.COV2.S COVID-19 vaccine or a placebo. The CDR3 sequence: CASSSRTGGARYGYTF. CDR3 coding DNA: TGTGCCAGTAGTTCGAGGACAGGGGGCGCGAGGTATGGCTACACCTTC.